The 30 T cell receptor beta chains below come from one sample, sequenced in a study of OX40 agonist ivuxolimab in advanced cancers. Assay: immunoSEQ multiplex PCR; the TCRdb copy retains only in-frame clones and omits some. The sample consists of roughly 42,000 clones, approximately 91% of them appearing once. Sequenced here: CD4+ or CD8+ T cells sorted from blood, sampled in a trial of the OX40 agonist ivuxolimab. The source of these receptors is an adult with an advanced solid tumor such as melanoma, head and neck, liver or kidney cancer.

The chain has TRBV14 and TRBJ2-7, with 9 bases identical to TRBD1. This CDR3 is 14 amino acids long. CDR1 and CDR2 from the germline V gene are SGHDN and FVKESK. After removal of 5 bases from V and 1 base from J, the junction contained 3 bases not matched to a gene. CDR3: CASSVQGASYEQYF. The DNA of the CDR3 is TGTGCCAGCAGCGTACAGGGGGCTTCCTACGAGCAGTACTTC.

The V gene is TRBV11-1, the J gene TRBJ2-1; 10 bases align to TRBD2. In germline, CDR1 is SGHAT, CDR2 FQDESV (reference sequence). Trimming cost V 3 bases and J 9 bases; bases outside gene matches: 8. This CDR3 region has 15 residues. The CDR3 reads CASSLASGSSGEQFF. The CDR3 nucleotides are TGTGCCAGCAGCTTGGCTAGCGGGAGCTCTGGTGAGCAGTTCTTC.

The chain carries TRBV30 and TRBJ2-1, with 9 bases that match TRBD2. CDR3 size: 14 residues. The germline CDR1 and CDR2 sequences are GTSNPN and SVGIG (reference sequence). V was pared by 2 bases and J by 5 bases, with 4 bases of the junction left unmatched. CDR3 sequence (DNA): TGTGCCTGGAGTTTTGCTAGCGGGAACAATGAGCAGTTCTTC. Residues: CAWSFASGNNEQFF.

The chain couples TRBV2 to TRBJ2-1; 11 positions match TRBD2. J gave up 3 bases and V 7 bases, and 14 bases lay outside the gene matches. The CDR3 contains 18 residues. Germline-derived CDR1 and CDR2 are SNHLY and FYNNEI. The CDR3 protein is CASNLELAGVKIYNEQFF. Written as DNA, the CDR3 is TGTGCCAGCAATTTGGAACTAGCGGGAGTGAAGATCTACAATGAGCAGTTCTTC.

The chain employs TRBV5-8 and TRBJ2-7; D might be TRBD1 (5 bases). CDR3 size: 17 residues. Germline V lookup: CDR1 SGHTS, CDR2 YDEGEE. V lost 0 bases to trimming and J lost 3 bases, with 19 bases between them. The CDR3 sequence: CASSLAGPQGPNYEQYF. CDR3 in DNA: TGTGCCAGCAGCTTGGCCGGCCCCCAGGGTCCCAACTACGAGCAGTACTTC.

The chain links TRBV5-4 to TRBJ2-3; D might be TRBD2 (6 bases). Germline CDR1 is SGHNT and CDR2 is YYREEE (reference sequence). Between the trimmed V and J ends, which lost 1 base and 0 bases, there was a span of 9 bases. The CDR3 extends over 15 amino acids. The CDR3 DNA is TGTGCCAGCAGCTTGAGTGGGACTAGCACAGATACGCAGTATTTT. It translates to CASSLSGTSTDTQYF.

V usage is TRBV29-1 and J usage is TRBJ1-2; possibly TRBD1 for D (5 bases). The V end was cut by 0 bases, the J end by 8 bases, with 13 bases between. The CDR3 runs 13 residues. CDR1 and CDR2 (germline): SQVTM, ANQGSEA. The CDR3 here is CSVEEGQGPGYTF. DNA for the CDR3: TGCAGCGTTGAAGAGGGGCAGGGACCGGGCTACACCTTC.

The chain uses TRBV27 and TRBJ2-2, with a tentative D call TRBD1 (6 bases). V dropped 5 bases and J dropped 6 bases, with 10 bases sitting between them. Germline assignment: CDR1 MNHEY and CDR2 SMNVEV (reference sequence). This CDR3 comprises 13 residues. The CDR3: CASSPGAPGELFF. As DNA, the CDR3 is TGTGCCAGCAGTCCAGGGGCCCCCGGGGAGCTGTTTTTT.

This clone was picked up a small number of times. The CDR3 region is CASSPGASYEQYF. The CDR3 region has the DNA TGTGCCAGTTCCCCGGGAGCATCATACGAGCAGTACTTC. J is TRBJ2-7 and V is TRBV28; tentative D call: TRBD2 (6 bases). The V and J ends lost 9 bases and 4 bases respectively, with 16 bases between them. This CDR3 has 13 residues. CDR1 is MDHEN, CDR2 SYDVKM, per germline.

This chain links TRBV2 with TRBJ2-7; D is unresolved. The germline V and J ends were trimmed by 3 bases and 2 bases, with 14 bases remaining between them. The germline gives CDR1 SNHLY, CDR2 FYNNEI. The CDR3 is 15 amino acids. The CDR3 loop reads CASSDEGIGAYEQYF. CDR3 nucleotides: TGTGCCAGCAGTGACGAAGGAATTGGGGCCTACGAGCAGTACTTC.

This chain links TRBV21-1 with TRBJ1-2; TRBD1 is taken as the D call from the table, unchecked against the DNA. TRBV21-1 is designated a pseudogene. The CDR3 contains 20 residues. The CDR3 is CASSKAYWGLTGREDYGYTF. In nucleotides, the CDR3 is TGTGCCAGCAGCAAAGCGTATTGGGGTCTCACAGGGCGTGAGGACTATGGCTACACCTTC.

The chain has TRBV6-1 and TRBJ1-2, with a tentative D call TRBD1 (6 bases). The CDR3 runs 13 residues. Trimming left V 8 bases short and J 7 bases short, with 17 bases between. From germline, CDR1 is MNHNS and CDR2 SASEGT. The DNA for the CDR3 is TGTGCCAGCTCCGGGCGGGGGGCTACTGGCTACACCTTC. Protein: CASSGRGATGYTF.

This clone was seen only once. V and J are TRBV9 and TRBJ1-4; D ambiguous. This CDR3 has 15 amino acids. The germline V gene encodes CDR1 SGDLS and CDR2 YYNGEE. Trimming removed 0 bases from V and 3 bases from J, with 9 bases in between. This CDR3 reads CASSVADGSNEKLFF. The CDR3 nucleotides are TGTGCCAGCAGCGTAGCTGACGGATCTAATGAAAAACTGTTTTTT.

J is TRBJ1-1 and V is TRBV27, with 8 bases identical to TRBD1. CDR1 is MNHEY, CDR2 SMNVEV, per germline (reference sequence). J was trimmed by 7 bases and V by 0 bases; bases with no gene match: 10. This CDR3 spans 16 amino acids. The CDR3 region is CASSLSNRGDGDEAFF. The CDR3 DNA follows: TGTGCCAGCAGTTTATCGAACAGGGGGGACGGGGATGAAGCTTTCTTT.

The V gene is TRBV28, the J gene TRBJ2-2; 11 bases are shared with TRBD1. The junction had 15 bases not matched to a gene; V was cut back by 5 bases and J by 4 bases. The CDR3 is 19 residues long. Germline V lookup: CDR1 MDHEN, CDR2 SYDVKM. CDR3 sequence reads: CASSPRVRDRGVVTGELFF. The CDR3 coding sequence is TGTGCCAGCAGTCCAAGGGTCCGGGACAGGGGGGTTGTCACCGGGGAGCTGTTTTTT.

The gene calls are TRBV13 and TRBJ2-1; 8 positions match TRBD2. CDR3 length: 14 amino acids. CDR1 PRHDT and CDR2 FYEKMQ come from the germline V gene (reference sequence). The V segment lost 3 bases and the J segment 5 bases; nucleotides outside the gene matches: 3. The CDR3, as DNA: TGTGCCAGCAGCTTCGGGGGGGACCACAATGAGCAGTTCTTC. This sequence encodes CASSFGGDHNEQFF.

V gene TRBV9 combines with J gene TRBJ2-1; D unclear. The V gene lost 0 bases and the J gene lost 7 bases, with 11 bases spanning the gap. The germline CDR1 and CDR2 sequences are SGDLS and YYNGEE. The CDR3 covers 14 residues. The CDR3 sequence: CASSVGWAGNEQFF. CDR3 in DNA: TGTGCCAGCAGCGTAGGGTGGGCTGGAAATGAGCAGTTCTTC.

V and J are TRBV4-1 and TRBJ1-6; 8 positions agree with TRBD1. V lost 5 bases and J lost 7; bases outside the gene matches: 4. There are 14 residues in the CDR3. Germline loops: CDR1 MGHRA, CDR2 YSYEKL. CDR3 DNA sequence: TGCGCCAGCAGCGACGGACAGGGAAATTCACCCCTCCACTTT. Encoded protein: CASSDGQGNSPLHF.

This rearrangement joins TRBV28 to TRBJ1-5; 7 bases line up with TRBD1. CDR1 and CDR2 (germline): MDHEN, SYDVKM. Trimming took 7 bases from V and 7 from J; bases not matched to a gene: 7. The CDR3 is 13 residues long. The CDR3 reads CASTRQGDQPQHF. The CDR3 DNA reads as TGTGCCAGCACGCGTCAGGGGGACCAGCCCCAGCATTTT.

The V call is TRBV10-3, the J call TRBJ2-1; 8 nucleotides line up with TRBD2. Trimming cost V 0 bases and J 7 bases; bases outside gene matches: 11. Germline CDR1 is ENHRY and CDR2 is SYGVKD. CDR3 length: 17 residues. Here the CDR3 reads CAISESVQAGAGNEQFF. The DNA of the CDR3 is TGTGCCATCAGTGAGTCTGTCCAAGCGGGAGCGGGGAATGAGCAGTTCTTC.

J is TRBJ2-7 and V is TRBV7-9; D may be TRBD2 (7 bases). CDR3 length: 15 amino acids. The V gene lost 6 bases and the J gene lost 5 bases, with 20 bases spanning the gap. The germline gives CDR1 SEHNR, CDR2 FQNEAQ (reference sequence). The CDR3 loop reads CASSGPGGSGHEQYF. CDR3 coding DNA: TGTGCCAGCAGTGGGCCGGGGGGCAGCGGCCACGAGCAGTACTTC.

The genes are TRBV27 and TRBJ1-2; 8 bases match TRBD1. The CDR3 has 12 amino acids. CDR1 is MNHEY and CDR2 is SMNVEV in the germline V gene (reference sequence). V lost 7 bases and J lost 8; bases outside the gene matches: 6. The CDR3 DNA sequence: TGTGCCAGCACTACAGGGGGATTAGGCTACACCTTC. Protein sequence: CASTTGGLGYTF.

This clone was counted only a few times. The chain couples TRBV19 to TRBJ1-1; D not certain. Germline CDR1 reads LNHDA; CDR2 reads SQIVND (reference sequence). Between the trimmed V and J ends, which lost 5 bases and 1 base, there was a span of 8 bases. This CDR3 has 13 amino acids. The CDR3 nucleotides are TGTGCCAGTAGTGTGGGTTGGAACACTGAAGCTTTCTTT. This sequence encodes CASSVGWNTEAFF. The whole variable domain, remainder taken from reference TRBV19 and TRBJ1-1, is DGGITQSPKYLFRKEGQNVTLSCEQNLNHDAMYWYRQDPGQGLRLIYYSQIVNDFQKGDIAEGYSVSREKKESFPLTVTSAQKNPTAFYLCASSVGWNTEAFFGQGTRLTVV.

The V call is TRBV9, the J call TRBJ1-2; D unresolved. This CDR3 region has 14 residues. Deletions cut 0 bases from V and 3 bases from J, with 9 bases between. Per germline, CDR1 SGDLS and CDR2 YYNGEE. Here the CDR3 DNA reads TGTGCCAGCAGCGTAGGCTTGACGGACTATGGCTACACCTTC. It encodes CASSVGLTDYGYTF. Drawing the rest from reference TRBV9 and TRBJ1-2, the complete variable domain is DSGVTQTPKHLITATGQRVTLRCSPRSGDLSVYWYQQSLDQGLQFLIQYYNGEERAKGNILERFSAQQFPDLHSELNLSSLELGDSALYFCASSVGLTDYGYTFGSGTRLTVV.

This clone was detected only once. This chain joins TRBV28 and TRBJ2-7, with TRBD2 matching over 7 bases. The J segment lost 3 bases and the V segment lost 5 bases, leaving 10 bases of the junction unmatched. CDR3 size: 15 residues. The germline CDR1 and CDR2 sequences are MDHEN and SYDVKM. The CDR3 DNA follows: TGTGCCAGCAGTATCTCGGGAGGCCCCCACTACGAGCAGTACTTC. It yields the protein CASSISGGPHYEQYF.

The chain carries TRBV5-6 and TRBJ2-1; D not certain. The V end lost 2 bases, the J end lost 9 bases, and 6 bases lay between the germline ends. The CDR3 has 11 residues. CDR1 and CDR2 from the germline V gene are SGHDT and YYEEEE. Written as DNA, the CDR3 is TGTGCCAGCAGCTTCACGATTGAGCAGTTCTTC. Protein sequence: CASSFTIEQFF.

About this clone: This CDR3 is also generated by other DNA sequences in the sample. The V call is TRBV25-1, the J call TRBJ2-5; a weak D match, TRBD1 (6 bases). V lost 4 bases to trimming and J lost 3 bases, with 12 bases between them. The CDR3 has 14 amino acids. The germline V gene has CDR1 MGHDK and CDR2 SYGVNS. CDR3: CASSVRGGEETQYF. The CDR3 region has the DNA TGTGCCAGCAGTGTAAGAGGGGGTGAAGAGACCCAGTACTTC.

The rearrangement uses TRBV5-4 and TRBJ2-3, with D tentatively TRBD1 or TRBD2 (5 bases each). The CDR3 runs 14 residues. Germline values: CDR1 SGHNT, CDR2 YYREEE (reference sequence). Between the trimmed V and J ends, which lost 3 bases and 7 bases, there was a span of 15 bases. In DNA form, the CDR3 reads TGTGCCAGCAGCTCCCAGGGATCGGGGAATACGCAGTATTTT. This sequence encodes CASSSQGSGNTQYF.

The genes are TRBV4-1 and TRBJ2-7; the match to TRBD2 covers 8 bases. V was clipped by 1 base and J by 4 bases; unmatched bases: 9. This CDR3 spans 16 amino acids. Germline CDR1 reads MGHRA; CDR2 reads YSYEKL. The CDR3 DNA is TGCGCCAGCAGCCAAGTAGGGCCTAGCGGGCTTTACGAGCAGTACTTC. Its protein product is CASSQVGPSGLYEQYF.

The CDR3 sequence is CASSYSAVGEAFF. CDR3 bases: TGTGCCAGCAGTTACAGTGCGGTGGGCGAAGCTTTCTTT. The J gene is TRBJ1-1, the V gene TRBV6-5; no firm D call. V was cut by 2 bases and J by 8 bases, with 12 bases left in between. Per the germline V gene, CDR1 is MNHEY and CDR2 is SVGAGI. The CDR3 totals 13 residues.